A single sample gave rise to the 8 T cell receptor beta chains below, sequenced in a study of identical twins. In TCRdb, the 5' RACE reads were re-called with MiXCR into one record per CDR3 protein. The profile shows 450,000 or so distinct CDR3 sequences, 12% to 15% of them singletons. A further study also used this sample, focusing on yellow fever vaccine responses in identical twins.

The specimen was CD4+ T cells sorted from blood. Source of these receptors: a woman between 18 and 29 years old in good health.

CDR3 nucleotide sequence: TGTGCCAGCTCACCATCTGCACCTGGGGTAGAGACCCAGTACTTC. Translation gives CASSPSAPGVETQYF. The chain uses TRBV18 and TRBJ2-5; D not resolved. CDR3 length equals 15 residues. From germline, CDR1 is KGHSH and CDR2 LQKENI. With 2 bases removed from V and 4 bases from J, the gap between germline ends came to 14 bases.

This clonotype was detected a few times. The chain carries TRBV29-1 and TRBJ2-7; 8 bases are a match to TRBD1. The germline gives CDR1 SQVTM, CDR2 ANQGSEA. CDR3 length: 13 residues. Trimming at V came to 6 bases and at J to 2 bases, leaving 6 bases not matched to a gene. CDR3 residues: CSVAQGDPYEQYF. In DNA, the CDR3 is TGCAGCGTAGCACAGGGGGACCCCTACGAGCAGTACTTC.

This clonotype was counted only a few times. V is TRBV6-5 and J is TRBJ1-1, with D maybe TRBD1 (5 bases). The germline gives CDR1 MNHEY, CDR2 SVGAGI. V was clipped by 4 bases and J by 3 bases, with 15 bases between them. The CDR3 is 15 residues long. CDR3 DNA: TGTGCCAGCAGTTCTATAACCAGGGAGCACACTGAAGCTTTCTTT. It codes for CASSSITREHTEAFF.

This clonotype came up a few times. The V and J genes are TRBV5-1 and TRBJ2-5, with D possibly being TRBD1 (6 bases). This CDR3 contains 15 residues. CDR1 and CDR2 from the germline V gene are SGHRS and YFSETQ. V lost 3 bases and J 2 bases, leaving 14 bases between the germline ends. CDR3 in DNA: TGCGCCAGCAGCTCCTCCGGGACAACACAAGAGACCCAGTACTTC. Its translation: CASSSSGTTQETQYF.

The rearrangement uses TRBV20-1 and TRBJ1-1, with TRBD1 identical over 7 bases. Germline CDR1 is DFQATT and CDR2 is SNEGSKA (reference sequence). Trimming took 3 bases from V and 0 from J; bases not matched to a gene: 13. This CDR3 has 17 residues. The CDR3 DNA reads as TGCAGTGCTAGTCGAGCCGGAACAGGGGCCATGAACACTGAAGCTTTCTTT. Protein sequence: CSASRAGTGAMNTEAFF.

The rearrangement links TRBV15 to TRBJ2-1; 14 bases match TRBD2. Losses at the gene ends were 3 bases for V and 14 bases for J; bases not matched to a gene: 9. CDR1 and CDR2 from the germline V gene are LNHNV and YYDKDF (reference sequence). The length of the CDR3 is 15 residues. CDR3 amino acids: CATSRGGTSGSIKFF. Written as DNA, the CDR3 is TGTGCCACCAGCAGGGGCGGGACTAGCGGGAGTATTAAGTTCTTC. Full variable domain (remainder filled in from reference TRBV15 and TRBJ2-1): DAMVIQNPRYQVTQFGKPVTLSCSQTLNHNVMYWYQQKSSQAPKLLFHYYDKDFNNEADTPDNFQSRRPNTSFCFLDIRSPGLGDTAMYLCATSRGGTSGSIKFFGPGTRLTVL.

The chain joins TRBV9 to TRBJ1-4; a possible D gene is TRBD1 (5 bases). In germline, CDR1 is SGDLS, CDR2 YYNGEE. The CDR3 runs 15 residues. Trimming cost V 3 bases and J 7 bases, with 16 bases left between them. Written as DNA, the CDR3 is TGTGCCAGCAGCGCGGGCGGGACTAGGAGTGAAAAACTGTTTTTT. It specifies CASSAGGTRSEKLFF.

This clonotype turned up a few times. Here the CDR3 DNA reads TGTGCCACCAGTGGGCGCAGCCAAGAGACCCAGTACTTC. It codes for CATSGRSQETQYF. The V call is TRBV24-1, the J call TRBJ2-5; no reliable D call. Germline CDR1 KGHDR, CDR2 SFDVKD. V lost 5 bases and J lost 1, with 7 bases in between. This CDR3 is 13 amino acids long.